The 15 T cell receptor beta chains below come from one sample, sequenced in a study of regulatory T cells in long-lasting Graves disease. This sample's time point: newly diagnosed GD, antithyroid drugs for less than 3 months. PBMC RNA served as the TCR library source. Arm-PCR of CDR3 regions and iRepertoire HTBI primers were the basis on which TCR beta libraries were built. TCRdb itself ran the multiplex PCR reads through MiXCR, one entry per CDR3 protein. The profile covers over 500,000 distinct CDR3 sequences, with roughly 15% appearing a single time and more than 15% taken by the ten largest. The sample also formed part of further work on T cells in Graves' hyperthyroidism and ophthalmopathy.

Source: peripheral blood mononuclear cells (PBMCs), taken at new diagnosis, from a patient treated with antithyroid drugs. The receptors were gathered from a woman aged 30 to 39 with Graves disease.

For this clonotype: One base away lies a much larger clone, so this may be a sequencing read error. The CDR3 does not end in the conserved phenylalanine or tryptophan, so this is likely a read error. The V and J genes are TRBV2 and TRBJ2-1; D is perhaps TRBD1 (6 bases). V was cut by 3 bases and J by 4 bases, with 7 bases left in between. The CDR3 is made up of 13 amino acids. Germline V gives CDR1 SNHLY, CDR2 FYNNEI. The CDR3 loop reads CASSDTGYNEQFL. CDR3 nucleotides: TGTGCCAGCAGTGATACAGGGTACAATGAGCAGTTCCTC.

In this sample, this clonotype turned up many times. Written as DNA, the CDR3 is TGCGCCAGCAGTGAGTCGCAGGGATATGGCTACACCTTC. The encoded protein is CASSESQGYGYTF. This chain links TRBV10-1 with TRBJ1-2; tentatively, D is TRBD1 (5 bases). CDR1 WNHNN and CDR2 SYGVQD come from the germline V gene (reference sequence). The CDR3 sequence is 13 residues long. V lost 0 bases, J lost 5 bases, and 7 bases lay in between.

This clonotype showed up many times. The DNA for the CDR3 is TGTGCCAGCAGCATACAGGGATTTGAGTATTCTGGGGCCAACGTCCTGACTTTC. Translation gives CASSIQGFEYSGANVLTF. The chain employs TRBV7-2 and TRBJ2-6; a possible D gene is TRBD1 (6 bases). Germline V gene data show CDR1 as SGHTA and CDR2 as FQGNSA. Deletions cut 5 bases from V and 1 base from J, with 18 bases between. This CDR3 region has 18 residues.

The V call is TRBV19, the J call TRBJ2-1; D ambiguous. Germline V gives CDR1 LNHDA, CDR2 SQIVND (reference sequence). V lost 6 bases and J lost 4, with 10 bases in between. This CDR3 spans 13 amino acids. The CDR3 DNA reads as TGTGCCAGTAGGGGCCTGGGGTACAATGAGCAGTTCTTC. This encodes CASRGLGYNEQFF.

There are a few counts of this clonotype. CDR3 DNA sequence: TGTGCCAGCAGCCTTCGGGACAGGGTGGACGAGCAGTACTTC. It is translated as CASSLRDRVDEQYF. V gene TRBV6-1 combines with J gene TRBJ2-7, with 9 bases matching TRBD1. The CDR3 is 14 residues long. The germline V gene has CDR1 MNHNS and CDR2 SASEGT. V lost 6 bases and J lost 5; bases outside the gene matches: 8.

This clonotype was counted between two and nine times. The CDR3 nucleotides are TGTGCCAGCAGTTACGGGACAAAAGTTGGAGATACGCAGTATTTT. Its protein product is CASSYGTKVGDTQYF. The chain couples TRBV6-2 or TRBV6-3 to TRBJ2-3, with D possibly being TRBD1 (6 bases). Trimming removed 2 bases from V and 5 bases from J, with 14 bases in between. Germline V lookup: CDR1 MNHEY, CDR2 SVGEGT. The CDR3 consists of 15 residues.

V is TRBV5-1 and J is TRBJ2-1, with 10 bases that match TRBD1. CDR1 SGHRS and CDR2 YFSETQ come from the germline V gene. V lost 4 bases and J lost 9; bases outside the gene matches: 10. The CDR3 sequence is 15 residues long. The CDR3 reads CASSPGTGASGEQFF. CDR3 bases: TGCGCCAGCAGCCCCGGGACAGGGGCGTCGGGTGAGCAGTTCTTC.

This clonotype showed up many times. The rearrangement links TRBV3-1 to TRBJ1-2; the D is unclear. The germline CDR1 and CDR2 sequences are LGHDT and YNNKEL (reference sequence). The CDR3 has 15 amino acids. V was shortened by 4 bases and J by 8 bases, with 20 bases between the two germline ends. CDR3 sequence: CASSLSGGNTGGYTF. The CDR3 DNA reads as TGTGCCAGCAGCCTAAGTGGTGGGAACACGGGAGGCTACACCTTC.

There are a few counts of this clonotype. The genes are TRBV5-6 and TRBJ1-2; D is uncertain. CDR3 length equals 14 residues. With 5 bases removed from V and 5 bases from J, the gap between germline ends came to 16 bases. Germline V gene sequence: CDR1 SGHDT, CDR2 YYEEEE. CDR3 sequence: CASSSRTEIYGYTF. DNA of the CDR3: TGTGCCAGCAGTTCCCGAACGGAGATTTATGGCTACACCTTC.

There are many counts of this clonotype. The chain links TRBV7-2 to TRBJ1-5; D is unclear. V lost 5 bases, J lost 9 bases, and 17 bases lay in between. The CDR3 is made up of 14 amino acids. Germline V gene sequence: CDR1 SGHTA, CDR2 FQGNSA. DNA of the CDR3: TGTGCCAGCAGCCCCAGCCATGGCGCCGTGCCCCAGCATTTT. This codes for CASSPSHGAVPQHF.

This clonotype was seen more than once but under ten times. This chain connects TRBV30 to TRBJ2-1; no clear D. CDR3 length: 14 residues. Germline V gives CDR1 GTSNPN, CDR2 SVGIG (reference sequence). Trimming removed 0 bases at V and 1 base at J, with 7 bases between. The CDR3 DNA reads TGTGCCTGGAGTGTCGGCGCTTCCTACAATGAGCAGTTCTTC. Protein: CAWSVGASYNEQFF. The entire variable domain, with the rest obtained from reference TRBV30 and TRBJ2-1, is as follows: SQTIHQWPATLVQPVGSPLSLECTVEGTSNPNLYWYRQAAGRGLQLLFYSVGIGQISSEVPQNLSASRPQDRQFILSSKKLLLSDSGFYLCAWSVGASYNEQFFGPGTRLTVL.

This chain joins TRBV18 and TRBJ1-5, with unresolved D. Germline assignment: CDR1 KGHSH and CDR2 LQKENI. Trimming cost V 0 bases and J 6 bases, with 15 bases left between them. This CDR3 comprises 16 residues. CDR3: CASSPPGSTASQPQHF. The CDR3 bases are TGTGCCAGCTCACCACCGGGCAGTACGGCCAGTCAGCCCCAGCATTTT. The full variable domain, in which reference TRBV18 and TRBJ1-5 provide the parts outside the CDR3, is NAGVMQNPRHLVRRRGQEARLRCSPMKGHSHVYWYRQLPEEGLKFMVYLQKENIIDESGMPKERFSAEFPKEGPSILRIQQVVRGDSAAYFCASSPPGSTASQPQHFGDGTRLSIL.

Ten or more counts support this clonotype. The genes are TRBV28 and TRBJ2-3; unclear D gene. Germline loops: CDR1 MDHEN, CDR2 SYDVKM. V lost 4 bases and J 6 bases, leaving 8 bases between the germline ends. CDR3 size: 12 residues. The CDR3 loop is CASSSSRDTQYF. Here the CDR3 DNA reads TGTGCCAGCAGTTCCAGTAGGGATACGCAGTATTTT.

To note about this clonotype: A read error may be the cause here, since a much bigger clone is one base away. The CDR3 sequence is CAGRSPADTGELFF. DNA for the CDR3: TGTGCCGGCAGATCCCCGGCCGACACCGGGGAGCTGTTTTTT. The V and J genes are TRBV6-2 or TRBV6-3 and TRBJ2-2; D unresolved. The CDR3 length is 14 residues. Looked up from germline, CDR1 is MNHEY and CDR2 is SVGEGT.

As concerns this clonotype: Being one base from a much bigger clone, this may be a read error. As DNA, the CDR3 is TGTGTCAGCAGCGTTGCAACGGGAGAGTCCACAGATACGCAGTATTTT. Encoded protein: CVSSVATGESTDTQYF. The gene calls are TRBV2 and TRBJ2-3; D is possibly TRBD2 (6 bases). In germline, CDR1 is SNHLY, CDR2 FYNNEI. CDR3 length: 16 residues.